The present T cell receptor (beta chain) was sequenced within a study of blood T cell repertoires in COVID-19. The repertoire was sequenced with immunoSEQ multiplex PCR; TCRdb's copy has only in-frame clones and lacks some. The repertoire consists of under 140,000 clones, with 70% to 90% occurring once and the leading ten covering around 4.4%. Germline values: CDR1 SGHAT, CDR2 FQNNGV. CDR3 length equals 14 residues. With 5 bases clipped from V and 7 bases from J, the junction kept 11 bases outside the gene matches. The gene calls are TRBV11-2 and TRBJ2-7; TRBD2 agrees at 7 bases. The TCR originated in a human donor in a cohort sampled during active COVID-19. The sample taken for sequencing was peripheral blood. Here the CDR3 reads CASSAGASLGEQYF. DNA of the CDR3: TGTGCCAGCAGCGCGGGAGCCTCGTTAGGGGAGCAGTACTTC.